Presented here are 18 T cell receptor beta chains from one specimen sequenced in a study of prognosis after radiotherapy for stage I lung cancer. Genomic DNA yielded TCR beta CDR3, amplified by two-round multiplex PCR. Individual primers that were specific to each TRBV and TRBJ gene served in first-round PCR. TCRdb recomputed calls from the multiplex PCR reads with MiXCR, one row per CDR3 protein. The sample holds approximately 23,000 distinct CDR3 sequences; roughly 37% are singletons and the top ten take roughly 60%. The specimen was PBMCs, collected before or after stereotactic body radiation therapy (not recorded which). The receptors come from a donor over 45 with non-small cell lung cancer.

At least ten counts were recorded for this clonotype. V usage is TRBV7-2 and J usage is TRBJ2-3; TRBD2 is a possible D gene (6 bases). CDR3 length: 14 amino acids. The germline V and J ends were trimmed by 4 bases and 2 bases, with 10 bases remaining between them. Germline V gives CDR1 SGHTA, CDR2 FQGNSA. The CDR3 spells CASSSERATDTQYF. The CDR3, as DNA: TGTGCCAGCAGCTCTGAGCGGGCCACAGATACGCAGTATTTT.

In its sample, this clonotype was seen many times. The chain employs TRBV27 and TRBJ1-1; TRBD1 matches 8 bases. The CDR3 is 15 amino acids. The V and J ends lost 5 bases and 5 bases, in that order; junction bases with no gene match: 10. Per the germline V gene, CDR1 is MNHEY and CDR2 is SMNVEV (reference sequence). CDR3 protein: CASSSHRGVWTEAFF. Written as DNA, the CDR3 is TGTGCCAGCAGTAGTCACAGGGGGGTATGGACTGAAGCTTTCTTT.

This clonotype was seen at least ten times. This chain uses TRBV28 with TRBJ1-2; 9 positions match TRBD1. The germline CDR1 and CDR2 sequences are MDHEN and SYDVKM. The CDR3 is 17 residues long. V lost 3 bases, J lost 0 bases, and 8 bases stayed unmatched. The CDR3 sequence is CASSFPFGQGSNYGYTF. CDR3 sequence (DNA): TGTGCCAGCAGTTTTCCCTTCGGACAGGGGTCTAACTATGGCTACACCTTC.

This clonotype was seen at least ten times. The chain combines TRBV10-3 with TRBJ2-3; D tentatively reads TRBD1 or TRBD2 (7 bases each). CDR1 and CDR2 from the germline V gene are ENHRY and SYGVKD. The V end lost 6 bases, the J end lost 0 bases, and 16 bases lay between the germline ends. The CDR3 is 16 residues long. For the CDR3, the DNA is TGTGCCATCAGAGAGGGGGCTAGCGGAAGCACAGATACGCAGTATTTT. This sequence encodes CAIREGASGSTDTQYF.

There are many counts of this clonotype. V usage is TRBV7-2 and J usage is TRBJ2-1; 8 bases align to TRBD2. The CDR3 totals 16 residues. The germline gives CDR1 SGHTA, CDR2 FQGNSA. V shed 1 base and J 9 bases; nucleotides not matched to a gene: 11. The CDR3 protein is CASSLEYGRANTEQFF. CDR3 nucleotide sequence: TGTGCCAGCAGCTTAGAATACGGGAGGGCCAATACTGAGCAGTTCTTC. The variable domain in full, completed from reference TRBV7-2 and TRBJ2-1, reads GAGVSQSPSNKVTEKGKDVELRCDPISGHTALYWYRQSLGQGLEFLIYFQGNSAPDKSGLPSDRFSAERTGGSVSTLTIQRTQQEDSAVYLCASSLEYGRANTEQFFGPGTRLTVL.

This clonotype was counted many times. This may come from a read error, since a much larger clone is one base off. As the CDR3 is not closed by the conserved phenylalanine or tryptophan, this likely results from a read error. This chain connects TRBV19 to TRBJ1-2; D call uncertain. Trimming left V 5 bases short and J 4 bases short, with 8 bases between. CDR3 length: 12 residues. Germline CDR1 reads LNHDA; CDR2 reads SQIVND (reference sequence). The CDR3 bases are TGTGCCAGTAGTCGGCAAATCTATGGCTACACCCTC. Translated, it gives CASSRQIYGYTL.

This clonotype was seen ten or more times. The chain joins TRBV27 to TRBJ1-2, with a weak D call TRBD1 (6 bases). The CDR3 has 13 residues. The germline V and J ends were trimmed by 6 bases and 6 bases, with 14 bases remaining between them. The V gene's germline CDR1 is MNHEY and CDR2 SMNVEV (reference sequence). CDR3 DNA: TGTGCCAGCAGCCGTGGACAGAGAGATGGCTACACCTTC. Its translation is CASSRGQRDGYTF.

This clonotype was counted at least ten times. The chain joins TRBV12-3 or TRBV12-4 to TRBJ2-6, with 10 bases identical to TRBD1. The CDR3 contains 17 residues. Trimming removed 6 bases from V and 3 bases from J; junction bases left unmatched: 8. The CDR3 protein is CASSGQGVEGGANVLTF. The CDR3 DNA follows: TGTGCCAGCAGCGGACAGGGGGTTGAAGGTGGGGCCAACGTCCTGACTTTC.

The V and J genes are TRBV4-1 and TRBJ2-7; D could derive from TRBD1 or TRBD2 (5 bases each). The CDR3 is 16 amino acids. The germline V gene has CDR1 MGHRA and CDR2 YSYEKL. V was shortened by 0 bases and J by 4 bases, with 16 bases between the two germline ends. DNA of the CDR3: TGCGCCAGCAGCCAAGATTTCGGGGACCCTTTGTACGAGCAGTACTTC. It specifies CASSQDFGDPLYEQYF.

This clonotype occurred many times. In nucleotides, the CDR3 is TGTGCCAGCAGTTTACTAGCGGGAGGGATTAATGAGCAGTTCTTC. Encoded protein: CASSLLAGGINEQFF. The chain employs TRBV6-2 or TRBV6-3 and TRBJ2-1, with 13 bases that match TRBD2. In germline, CDR1 is MNHEY, CDR2 SVGEGT. V dropped 4 bases and J dropped 7; count of bases not matched to a gene: 4. The CDR3 totals 15 residues.

On this clonotype: One base away lies a much larger clone, so this may be a sequencing read error. The chain's CDR3 is CANSLGLSETQYF. Written as DNA, the CDR3 is TGTGCCAACAGCTTGGGACTATCGGAGACCCAGTACTTC. This chain joins TRBV5-6 and TRBJ2-5; 7 nucleotides align to TRBD2. The CDR3 has 13 amino acids. In germline, CDR1 is SGHDT, CDR2 YYEEEE.

The sample holds one count of this clonotype. The germline gene is not matched at one end of the junction; a read error may be the cause. The J gene is TRBJ1-2, the V gene TRBV6-2 or TRBV6-3, with D possibly TRBD1 on 6 matching bases. Germline CDR1 is MNHEY and CDR2 is SVGEGT. This CDR3 spans 15 amino acids. The CDR3 coding sequence is TGTGCCAGCAGAGAACCGGGACAACCACCCTATGTCTACACCTTC. This encodes CASREPGQPPYVYTF.

With regard to this clonotype: A single base separates this from a much larger clone, so it may be a read error. The chain uses TRBV2 and TRBJ1-1, with a possible D match to TRBD1 (6 bases). Germline V lookup: CDR1 SNHLY, CDR2 FYNNEI. Trimming removed 7 bases from V and 3 bases from J, with 21 bases in between. The CDR3 spans 16 residues. The CDR3, as DNA: TGTGCCAGCACCGCCAGGGGTGTTTCTCGGGACACTGAAGCTTTCTTT. Translation gives CASTARGVSRDTEAFF. Combining the CDR3 with reference TRBV2 and TRBJ1-1 gives the whole variable domain EPEVTQTPSHQVTQMGQEVILRCVPISNHLYFYWYRQILGQKVEFLVSFYNNEISEKSEIFDDQFSVERPDGSNFTLKIRSTKLEDSAMYFCASTARGVSRDTEAFFGQGTRLTVV.

This clonotype was observed a few times. The rearrangement joins TRBV5-6 to TRBJ2-1, with a weak D call TRBD2 (6 bases). CDR1 and CDR2 from the germline V gene are SGHDT and YYEEEE. Trimming stripped 4 bases from V and 8 bases from J, with 19 bases between. The CDR3 runs to 15 residues. CDR3 coding DNA: TGTGCCAGCAGCGGAACTAGCAGCCCCTCCCATGAGCAGTTCTTC. Translation: CASSGTSSPSHEQFF.

The table lists this clonotype with many counts. The rearrangement uses TRBV5-4 and TRBJ2-5, with TRBD1 identical over 9 bases. This CDR3 comprises 16 residues. With 3 bases clipped from V and 0 bases from J, the junction kept 6 bases outside the gene matches. Germline lookup yields CDR1 SGHNT and CDR2 YYREEE (reference sequence). The CDR3 coding sequence is TGTGCCAGCAGCTCTGGGACAGGGCAAAACCAAGAGACCCAGTACTTC. This encodes CASSSGTGQNQETQYF. The full variable domain, rest sourced from reference TRBV5-4 and TRBJ2-5, is ETGVTQSPTHLIKTRGQQVTLRCSSQSGHNTVSWYQQALGQGPQFIFQYYREEENGRGNFPPRFSGLQFPNYSSELNVNALELDDSALYLCASSSGTGQNQETQYFGPGTRLLVL.

Only a few counts were recorded for this clonotype. The chain uses TRBV6-2 or TRBV6-3 and TRBJ2-3; 13 bases fit TRBD2. This CDR3 is built from 16 residues. From germline, CDR1 is MNHEY and CDR2 SVGEGT. V lost 2 bases to trimming and J lost 1 base; unmatched junction nucleotides: 0. CDR3 nucleotides: TGTGCCAGCAGTTACGGACTAGCGGGAGGCACAGATACGCAGTATTTT. Protein: CASSYGLAGGTDTQYF.

As to this clonotype: Since a far larger clone is one base different, this is likely a read error. V gene TRBV6-4 combines with J gene TRBJ1-6; D may be TRBD1 (5 bases). CDR1 is MRHNA, CDR2 SNTAGT, per germline. The V and J ends lost 7 bases and 10 bases respectively, with 20 bases between them. The length of the CDR3 is 15 residues. The CDR3 sequence: CASNETPGLGSPLHF. CDR3 in DNA: TGTGCCAGCAACGAAACACCGGGACTGGGCTCACCCCTCCACTTT.

Many counts were recorded for this clonotype. The chain carries TRBV19 and TRBJ2-3, with 9 nucleotides matching TRBD2. The V and J ends lost 3 bases and 1 base, in that order; junction bases with no gene match: 5. This CDR3 has 16 amino acids. The germline V gene encodes CDR1 LNHDA and CDR2 SQIVND (reference sequence). Written as DNA, the CDR3 is TGTGCCAGTAGTATTAAGGGCGGGAGGGGCACAGATACGCAGTATTTT. Residues: CASSIKGGRGTDTQYF.